This T cell receptor beta chain comes out of a study of T cells in Graves' hyperthyroidism and ophthalmopathy. Germline V CDR1 and CDR2: MNHNS, SASEGT. V shed 3 bases and J 4 bases; nucleotides not matched to a gene: 2. The length of the CDR3 is 13 residues. Study outcomes and limitations: Blood shared most expanded thyroid clonotypes above 0.001.

This clonotype has at least ten counts. Its specificity is unknown. RNA transcripts provided the source from which TCR beta CDR3 regions were amplified. Initially, a first-round RT-PCR of the TCR CDR3 employed the HTBI primer set. TCRdb processed the multiplex PCR reads anew with MiXCR; each CDR3 protein has one entry. The sample holds approximately 400,000 distinct CDR3 sequences; roughly 13% are singletons and the top ten take around 21%. What was sequenced was blood. The chain uses TRBV6-1 and TRBJ1-2; 7 bases are a match to TRBD1. This TCR was recovered from a man aged 30 to 45 with Graves' hyperthyroidism that later progressed to Graves' ophthalmopathy. The CDR3 reads CASSDRQGYGYTF. The CDR3 nucleotides are TGTGCCAGCAGTGATAGACAGGGCTATGGCTACACCTTC.